The rows below give T cell receptor beta chains drawn from one sample of a study of identical twins. TCRdb reprocessed the 5' RACE reads via MiXCR and lists one record per CDR3 protein. The sample carries roughly 720,000 distinct CDR3 sequences, 15% to 20% recorded once. Separately, the same data were catalogued under a study of T cells expressing NK-cell markers.

Input material: PBMCs. The receptors stem from a woman aged 18-29 years in good health. Both conserved end residues are part of each CDR3. The order of the fields is J gene, clone size, D gene, V gene, CDR3 protein, CDR3 DNA. D genes are given only for firm matches. Only part of the rows carry a size: once, few, many, or a class if the clone is expanded.

J gene: TRBJ1-2
clone size: few
D gene: TRBD1
V gene: TRBV7-2
CDR3 protein: CASSPRPGQGDGYTF
CDR3 DNA: TGTGCCAGCAGCCCACGACCGGGACAGGGTGATGGCTACACCTTC

J gene: TRBJ2-1
clone size: .
D gene: .
V gene: TRBV7-9
CDR3 protein: CASTRGASYNEQFF
CDR3 DNA: TGTGCCAGCACCAGGGGGGCCTCCTACAATGAGCAGTTCTTC

J gene: TRBJ1-6
clone size: .
D gene: TRBD1
V gene: TRBV20-1
CDR3 protein: CSASRGQGNSPLHF
CDR3 DNA: TGCAGTGCTAGCAGGGGACAGGGTAATTCACCCCTCCACTTT

J gene: TRBJ2-7
clone size: few
D gene: .
V gene: TRBV25-1
CDR3 protein: CASSVAGADYEQYF
CDR3 DNA: TGTGCCAGCAGTGTTGCGGGGGCCGACTACGAGCAGTACTTC

J gene: TRBJ2-3
clone size: .
D gene: .
V gene: TRBV5-1
CDR3 protein: CASSPGQSKDTQYF
CDR3 DNA: TGCGCCAGCAGCCCCGGACAGTCGAAAGATACGCAGTATTTT

J gene: TRBJ2-7
clone size: .
D gene: .
V gene: TRBV27
CDR3 protein: CASSLFPRTPGNSYEQYF
CDR3 DNA: TGTGCCAGCAGTTTATTTCCCCGGACTCCGGGGAACTCCTACGAGCAGTACTTC

J gene: TRBJ2-1
clone size: few
D gene: TRBD2
V gene: TRBV6-2/TRBV6-3
CDR3 protein: CASSYGIGTSGRNDNEQFF
CDR3 DNA: TGTGCCAGCAGCTACGGGATTGGGACTAGCGGGAGAAACGACAATGAGCAGTTCTTC

J gene: TRBJ2-7
clone size: .
D gene: TRBD2
V gene: TRBV20-1
CDR3 protein: CSARRGLAVAFPYF
CDR3 DNA: TGCAGTGCTAGAAGGGGACTAGCGGTAGCGTTCCCGTACTTC

J gene: TRBJ2-5
clone size: .
D gene: .
V gene: TRBV12-5
CDR3 protein: CASGLARQGPQYF
CDR3 DNA: TGTGCTAGTGGTTTGGCTAGGCAGGGACCCCAGTACTTC

J gene: TRBJ1-2
clone size: many
D gene: TRBD1
V gene: TRBV9
CDR3 protein: CASSAAGTDAYGYTF
CDR3 DNA: TGTGCCAGCAGCGCCGCCGGGACAGATGCCTATGGCTACACCTTC

J gene: TRBJ2-1
clone size: few
D gene: .
V gene: TRBV20-1
CDR3 protein: CSARDTRRTIYEQFF
CDR3 DNA: TGCAGTGCTAGAGATACGAGGAGAACTATCTATGAGCAGTTCTTC

J gene: TRBJ1-1
clone size: few
D gene: .
V gene: TRBV29-1
CDR3 protein: CSATTVEAFF
CDR3 DNA: TGCAGCGCAACGACTGTTGAAGCTTTCTTT

J gene: TRBJ2-7
clone size: few
D gene: .
V gene: TRBV20-1
CDR3 protein: CSASSRTYEQYF
CDR3 DNA: TGCAGTGCTAGTTCCAGGACTTACGAGCAGTACTTC

J gene: TRBJ2-4
clone size: .
D gene: TRBD2
V gene: TRBV18
CDR3 protein: CASSPTAGEGIQYF
CDR3 DNA: TGTGCCAGCTCACCCACAGCGGGAGAAGGCATTCAGTACTTC

J gene: TRBJ1-1
clone size: .
D gene: .
V gene: TRBV29-1
CDR3 protein: CSVRSGRTEAFF
CDR3 DNA: TGCAGCGTGAGATCAGGGAGAACTGAAGCTTTCTTT

J gene: TRBJ2-7
clone size: many
D gene: .
V gene: TRBV5-1
CDR3 protein: CASSLDQATYEQYF
CDR3 DNA: TGCGCCAGCAGCTTGGATCAGGCGACCTACGAGCAGTACTTC

J gene: TRBJ2-4
clone size: .
D gene: .
V gene: TRBV6-1
CDR3 protein: CASRPTNKNIQYF
CDR3 DNA: TGTGCCAGCAGGCCTACCAATAAAAACATTCAGTACTTC

J gene: TRBJ2-3
clone size: few
D gene: .
V gene: TRBV27
CDR3 protein: CASSFLGETDTQYF
CDR3 DNA: TGTGCCAGCAGTTTCTTAGGGGAGACAGATACGCAGTATTTT

J gene: TRBJ2-3
clone size: many
D gene: TRBD2
V gene: TRBV10-3
CDR3 protein: CAIREALATDTQYF
CDR3 DNA: TGTGCCATCCGAGAGGCACTAGCGACAGATACGCAGTATTTT

J gene: TRBJ1-2
clone size: .
D gene: .
V gene: TRBV18
CDR3 protein: CASSPPGTVYYGYTF
CDR3 DNA: TGTGCCAGCTCACCACCCGGGACGGTTTACTATGGCTACACCTTC

J gene: TRBJ2-5
clone size: few
D gene: .
V gene: TRBV27
CDR3 protein: CASSDRAETQYF
CDR3 DNA: TGTGCCAGCAGTGACCGAGCAGAGACCCAGTACTTC

J gene: TRBJ2-1
clone size: .
D gene: .
V gene: TRBV27
CDR3 protein: CASSLSGDFGNEQFF
CDR3 DNA: TGTGCCAGCAGTTTATCAGGGGATTTTGGCAATGAGCAGTTCTTC

J gene: TRBJ1-1
clone size: .
D gene: TRBD1
V gene: TRBV19
CDR3 protein: CATGQGEAFF
CDR3 DNA: TGTGCCACAGGACAGGGAGAAGCTTTCTTT

J gene: TRBJ2-1
clone size: .
D gene: .
V gene: TRBV3-1
CDR3 protein: CASSQGGAGDEQFF
CDR3 DNA: TGTGCCAGCAGCCAAGGAGGGGCTGGGGATGAGCAGTTCTTC

J gene: TRBJ2-1
clone size: .
D gene: TRBD2
V gene: TRBV12-3/TRBV12-4
CDR3 protein: CASSRTSGRGNEQFF
CDR3 DNA: TGTGCCAGCAGTCGCACTAGCGGGAGAGGAAATGAGCAGTTCTTC

J gene: TRBJ2-7
clone size: many
D gene: .
V gene: TRBV6-2/TRBV6-3
CDR3 protein: CASSHSYEQYF
CDR3 DNA: TGTGCCAGCAGTCACTCCTACGAGCAGTACTTC

J gene: TRBJ2-7
clone size: .
D gene: .
V gene: TRBV20-1
CDR3 protein: CSARDLSSTLYEQYF
CDR3 DNA: TGCAGTGCTAGAGATCTGTCTTCTACGCTCTACGAGCAGTACTTC

J gene: TRBJ2-1
clone size: few
D gene: .
V gene: TRBV4-3
CDR3 protein: CASSQALDNEQFF
CDR3 DNA: TGCGCCAGCAGCCAAGCCTTAGACAATGAGCAGTTCTTC